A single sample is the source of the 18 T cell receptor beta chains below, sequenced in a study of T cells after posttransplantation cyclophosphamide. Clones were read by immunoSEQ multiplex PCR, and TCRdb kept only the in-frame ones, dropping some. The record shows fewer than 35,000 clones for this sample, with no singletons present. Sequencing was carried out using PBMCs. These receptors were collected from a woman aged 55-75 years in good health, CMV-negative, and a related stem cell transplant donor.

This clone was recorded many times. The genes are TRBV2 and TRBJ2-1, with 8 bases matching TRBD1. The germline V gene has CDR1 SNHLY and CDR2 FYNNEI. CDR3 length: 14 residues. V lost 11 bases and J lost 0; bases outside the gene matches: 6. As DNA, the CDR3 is TGTGCCGGTCGGACAGGGAGCTCCTACAATGAGCAGTTCTTC. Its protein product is CAGRTGSSYNEQFF.

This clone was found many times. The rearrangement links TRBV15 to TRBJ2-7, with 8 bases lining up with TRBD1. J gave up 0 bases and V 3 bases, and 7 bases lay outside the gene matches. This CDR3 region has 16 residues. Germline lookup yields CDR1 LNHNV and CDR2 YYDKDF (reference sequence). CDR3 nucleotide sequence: TGTGCCACCAGCAGGGGTGCGGGACAGGTCTCCTACGAGCAGTACTTC. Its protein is CATSRGAGQVSYEQYF.

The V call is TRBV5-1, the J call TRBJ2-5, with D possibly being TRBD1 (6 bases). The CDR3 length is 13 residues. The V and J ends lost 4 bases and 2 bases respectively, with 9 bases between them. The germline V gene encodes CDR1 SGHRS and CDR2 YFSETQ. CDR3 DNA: TGCGCCAGCAGCCCGCAGGGGCAAGAGACCCAGTACTTC. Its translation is CASSPQGQETQYF.

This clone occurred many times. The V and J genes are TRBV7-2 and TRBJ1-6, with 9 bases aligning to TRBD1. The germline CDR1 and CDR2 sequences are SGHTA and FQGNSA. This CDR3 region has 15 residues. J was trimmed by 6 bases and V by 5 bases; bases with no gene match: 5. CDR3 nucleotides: TGTGCCAGCAGCCCGGACAGGGGAAGTAATTCACCCCTCCACTTT. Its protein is CASSPDRGSNSPLHF.

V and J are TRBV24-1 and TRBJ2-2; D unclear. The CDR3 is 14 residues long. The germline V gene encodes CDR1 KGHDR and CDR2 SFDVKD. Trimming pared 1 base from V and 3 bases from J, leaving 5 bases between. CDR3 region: CATSDLVDTGELFF. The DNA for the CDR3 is TGTGCCACCAGTGATTTAGTAGACACCGGGGAGCTGTTTTTT.

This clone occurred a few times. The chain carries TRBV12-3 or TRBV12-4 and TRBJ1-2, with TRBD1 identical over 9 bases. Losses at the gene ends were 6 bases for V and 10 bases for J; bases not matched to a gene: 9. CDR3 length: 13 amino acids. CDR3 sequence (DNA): TGTGCCAGCAGGTCACAGGGGGCGACTGACTACACCTTC. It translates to CASRSQGATDYTF.

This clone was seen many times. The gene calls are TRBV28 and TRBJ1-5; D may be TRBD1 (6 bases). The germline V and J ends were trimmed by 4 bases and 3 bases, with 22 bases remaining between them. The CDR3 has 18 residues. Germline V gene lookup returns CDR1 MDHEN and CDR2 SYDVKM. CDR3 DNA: TGTGCCAGCAGTTCTGGTGGTCTGGTCAGGGGCTACAATCAGCCCCAGCATTTT. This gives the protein CASSSGGLVRGYNQPQHF.

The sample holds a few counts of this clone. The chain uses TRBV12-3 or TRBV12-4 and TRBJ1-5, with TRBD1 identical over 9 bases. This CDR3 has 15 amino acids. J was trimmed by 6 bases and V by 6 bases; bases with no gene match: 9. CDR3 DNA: TGTGCCAGCAGCTGGACAGGGGCGGGTAGTCAGCCCCAGCATTTT. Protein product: CASSWTGAGSQPQHF.

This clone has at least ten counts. CDR3 protein: CASRQGFNEQFF. The CDR3 region has the DNA TGTGCCAGCAGACAGGGTTTCAATGAGCAGTTCTTC. The V gene is TRBV2, the J gene TRBJ2-1, with D perhaps TRBD1 (6 bases). The CDR3 runs 12 residues. Trimming removed 6 bases at V and 6 bases at J, with 9 bases between. Germline V CDR1 and CDR2: SNHLY, FYNNEI. Together with reference TRBV2 and TRBJ2-1, the CDR3 gives the full variable domain: EPEVTQTPSHQVTQMGQEVILRCVPISNHLYFYWYRQILGQKVEFLVSFYNNEISEKSEIFDDQFSVERPDGSNFTLKIRSTKLEDSAMYFCASRQGFNEQFFGPGTRLTVL.

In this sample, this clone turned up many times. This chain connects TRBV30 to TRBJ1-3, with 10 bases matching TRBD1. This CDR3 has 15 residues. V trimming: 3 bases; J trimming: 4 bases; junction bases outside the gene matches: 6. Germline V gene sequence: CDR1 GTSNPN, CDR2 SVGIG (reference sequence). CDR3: CAWRDRGTRGNTIYF. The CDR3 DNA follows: TGTGCCTGGAGGGACAGGGGGACGAGGGGAAACACCATATATTTT.

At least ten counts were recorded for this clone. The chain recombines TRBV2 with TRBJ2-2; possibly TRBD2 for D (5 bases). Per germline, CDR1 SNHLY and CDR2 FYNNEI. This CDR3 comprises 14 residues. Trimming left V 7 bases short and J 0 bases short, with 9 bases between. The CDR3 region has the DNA TGTGCCAGCAACCGGGGTACGAACACCGGGGAGCTGTTTTTT. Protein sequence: CASNRGTNTGELFF.

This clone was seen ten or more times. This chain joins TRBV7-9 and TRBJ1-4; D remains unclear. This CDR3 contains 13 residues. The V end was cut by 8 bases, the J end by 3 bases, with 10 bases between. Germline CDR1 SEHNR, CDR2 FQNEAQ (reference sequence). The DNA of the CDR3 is TGTGCCAGCCGATCAGAAGCTAATGAAAAACTGTTTTTT. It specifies CASRSEANEKLFF.

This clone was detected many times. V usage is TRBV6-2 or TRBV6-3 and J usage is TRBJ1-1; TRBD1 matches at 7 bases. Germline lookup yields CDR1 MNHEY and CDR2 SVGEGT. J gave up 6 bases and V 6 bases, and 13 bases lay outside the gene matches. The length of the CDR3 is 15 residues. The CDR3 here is CASRPQTGWVSEAFF. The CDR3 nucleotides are TGTGCCAGCAGACCGCAGACAGGGTGGGTCTCTGAAGCTTTCTTT.

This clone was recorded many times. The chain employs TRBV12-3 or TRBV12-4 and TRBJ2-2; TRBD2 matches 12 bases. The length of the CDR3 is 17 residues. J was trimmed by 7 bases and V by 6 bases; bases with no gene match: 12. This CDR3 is CASRALTSGRGIGELFF. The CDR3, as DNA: TGTGCCAGCAGGGCCTTGACTAGCGGGAGAGGGATCGGGGAGCTGTTTTTT.

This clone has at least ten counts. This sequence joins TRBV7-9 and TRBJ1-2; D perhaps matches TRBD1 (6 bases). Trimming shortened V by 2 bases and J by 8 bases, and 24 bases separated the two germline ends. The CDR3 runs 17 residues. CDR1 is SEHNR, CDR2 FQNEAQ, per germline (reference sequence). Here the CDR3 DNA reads TGTGCCAGCAGCTTACCCGTCGCAGGGGCCGCCGAGCGGGGCTACACCTTC. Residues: CASSLPVAGAAERGYTF.

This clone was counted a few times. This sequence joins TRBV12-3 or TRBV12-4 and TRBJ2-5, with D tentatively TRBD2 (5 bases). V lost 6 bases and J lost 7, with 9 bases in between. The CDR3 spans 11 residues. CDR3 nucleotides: TGTGCCAGCAGCCAACTAGGGACCCAGTACTTC. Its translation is CASSQLGTQYF.

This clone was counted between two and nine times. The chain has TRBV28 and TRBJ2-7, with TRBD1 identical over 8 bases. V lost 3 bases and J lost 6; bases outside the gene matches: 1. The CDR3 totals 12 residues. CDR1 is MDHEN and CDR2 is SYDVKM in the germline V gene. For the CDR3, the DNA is TGTGCCAGCAGTTTGACAGGGGTCGAGCAGTACTTC. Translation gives CASSLTGVEQYF.

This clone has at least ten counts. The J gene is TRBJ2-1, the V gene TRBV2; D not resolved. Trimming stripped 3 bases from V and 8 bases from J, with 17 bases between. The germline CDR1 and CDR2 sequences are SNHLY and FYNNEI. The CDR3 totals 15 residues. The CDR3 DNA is TGTGCCAGCAGTGATATCCTACAACTACACTATGAGCAGTTCTTC. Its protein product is CASSDILQLHYEQFF. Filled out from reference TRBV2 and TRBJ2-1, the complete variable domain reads EPEVTQTPSHQVTQMGQEVILRCVPISNHLYFYWYRQILGQKVEFLVSFYNNEISEKSEIFDDQFSVERPDGSNFTLKIRSTKLEDSAMYFCASSDILQLHYEQFFGPGTRLTVL.